The clone carrying this TCR beta chain was seen only once. Its antigen is unknown. Generated by immunoSEQ multiplex PCR, the TCRdb table keeps only in-frame clones and is missing some. The sample has about 67,000 clones; over 75% are singletons. With 5 bases removed from V and 1 base from J, the gap between germline ends came to 9 bases. Germline assignment: CDR1 SGHRS and CDR2 YFSETQ. The CDR3 contains 13 residues. The data derive from a study of OX40 agonist ivuxolimab in advanced cancers. Across the whole study: The eligibility criteria allowed prior anti-PD-1, anti-PD-L1 or anti-CTLA-4 therapy, and around 40% had some. Points from the study as a whole: On average, a greater number of expanded clones characterised CD8+ T cells relative to CD4+. Low normalized T-cell clonal expansion also characterized some of the nonresponders.

The sequencing used CD4+ or CD8+ T cells sorted from blood, collected in a trial of the OX40 agonist ivuxolimab. The genes are TRBV5-1 and TRBJ1-1; D might be TRBD1 (5 bases). This receptor was obtained from an adult with an advanced solid tumor such as melanoma, head and neck, liver or kidney cancer. This CDR3 reads CASRGQGNTEAFF. The CDR3 nucleotides are TGCGCCAGCAGAGGCCAGGGGAACACTGAAGCTTTCTTT.